These 27 T cell receptor beta chains were sequenced from one sample in a study of OX40 agonist ivuxolimab in advanced cancers. Assay used: immunoSEQ multiplex PCR; TCRdb lists only in-frame clones, some missing. The sample lists tens of thousands of clones, 85% to 90% occurring once. The sample in question was CD4+ or CD8+ T cells sorted from blood, obtained in a trial of the OX40 agonist ivuxolimab. These receptors came from an adult with an advanced solid tumor such as melanoma, head and neck, liver or kidney cancer.

The chain uses TRBV18 and TRBJ1-1; D perhaps matches TRBD1 (6 bases). Per germline, CDR1 KGHSH and CDR2 LQKENI. The CDR3 contains 15 residues. V lost 1 base to trimming and J lost 5 bases, with 14 bases between them. The CDR3 region is CASSPQGDGWTEAFF. DNA for the CDR3: TGTGCCAGCTCACCACAGGGGGATGGATGGACTGAAGCTTTCTTT.

This clone appeared a single time. The CDR3 reads CASSMGQGRAEAFF. CDR3 in DNA: TGTGCCAGCAGTATGGGACAGGGTAGGGCTGAAGCTTTCTTT. The chain links TRBV6-5 to TRBJ1-1, with TRBD1 identical over 9 bases. The CDR3 consists of 14 residues. Per germline, CDR1 MNHEY and CDR2 SVGAGI. Trimming removed 5 bases from V and 6 bases from J; junction bases left unmatched: 7.

The chain is built from TRBV5-4 and TRBJ2-1; TRBD2 aligns across 7 bases. The CDR3 runs 15 residues. Looked up from germline, CDR1 is SGHNT and CDR2 is YYREEE (reference sequence). V shed 5 bases and J 6 bases; nucleotides not matched to a gene: 11. As DNA, the CDR3 is TGTGCCAGCAGTACTAGCGTTTCATCGTCCAATGAGCAGTTCTTC. Protein sequence: CASSTSVSSSNEQFF. Full variable domain (outside the CDR3, taken from reference TRBV5-4 and TRBJ2-1): ETGVTQSPTHLIKTRGQQVTLRCSSQSGHNTVSWYQQALGQGPQFIFQYYREEENGRGNFPPRFSGLQFPNYSSELNVNALELDDSALYLCASSTSVSSSNEQFFGPGTRLTVL.

The V call is TRBV11-2, the J call TRBJ2-7; D is undetermined. The CDR3 covers 15 residues. V was cut by 1 base and J by 0 bases, with 10 bases left in between. From germline, CDR1 is SGHAT and CDR2 FQNNGV. CDR3 DNA sequence: TGTGCCAGCAGCTTAGTAGCACTGAGCTCCTACGAGCAGTACTTC. The encoded protein is CASSLVALSSYEQYF.

The V gene is TRBV6-1, the J gene TRBJ1-4; 9 positions agree with TRBD1. The CDR3 extends over 14 amino acids. CDR1 and CDR2 from the germline V gene are MNHNS and SASEGT. After removal of 4 bases from V and 6 bases from J, the junction contained 3 bases not matched to a gene. CDR3 DNA: TGTGCCAGCAGTGGTACAGGGGGCGATGAAAAACTGTTTTTT. This codes for CASSGTGGDEKLFF.

The CDR3 coding sequence is TGTGCTAGTGCCTCAGATACTTACAATGAGCAGTTCTTC. Its protein is CASASDTYNEQFF. The chain uses TRBV12-5 and TRBJ2-1; D is unclear. Germline assignment: CDR1 LGHNT and CDR2 FRNRAP. The CDR3 sequence is 13 residues long. The V end was cut by 7 bases, the J end by 4 bases, with 11 bases between.

V and J are TRBV19 and TRBJ2-5; 9 bases align to TRBD1. Trimming cost V 7 bases and J 7 bases; bases outside gene matches: 10. The CDR3 spans 14 residues. CDR1 is LNHDA and CDR2 is SQIVND in the germline V gene (reference sequence). The CDR3: CASKPGTGTWTQYF. Here the CDR3 DNA reads TGTGCCAGTAAGCCCGGGACAGGGACATGGACCCAGTACTTC.

V gene TRBV4-1 combines with J gene TRBJ2-5, with D perhaps matching TRBD1 (6 bases). This CDR3 region has 15 residues. Trimming shortened V by 2 bases and J by 2 bases, and 12 bases separated the two germline ends. The germline CDR1 and CDR2 sequences are MGHRA and YSYEKL. The CDR3 sequence is CASSQTGTSQETQYF. Here the CDR3 DNA reads TGCGCCAGCAGCCAAACTGGGACATCACAAGAGACCCAGTACTTC.

The V gene is TRBV5-1, the J gene TRBJ1-5; D is possibly TRBD1 (6 bases). CDR1 is SGHRS and CDR2 is YFSETQ in the germline V gene. The V and J ends lost 0 bases and 1 base respectively, with 11 bases between them. The CDR3 runs to 16 residues. The CDR3 DNA is TGCGCCAGCAGCTTGGAAGGGACACAAAGCAATCAGCCCCAGCATTTT. Translated, it gives CASSLEGTQSNQPQHF.

V is TRBV7-6 and J is TRBJ2-3; D is uncertain. The CDR3 length is 15 residues. From germline, CDR1 is SGHVS and CDR2 FNYEAQ. V was pared by 5 bases and J by 6 bases, with 18 bases between. Here the CDR3 DNA reads TGTGCCAGCAGCGGATCCCTAGAACGTAGCGATACGCAGTATTTT. Translation gives CASSGSLERSDTQYF. Based on the CDR3 plus reference TRBV7-6 and TRBJ2-3, the full variable domain is GAGVSQSPRYKVTKRGQDVALRCDPISGHVSLYWYRQALGQGPEFLTYFNYEAQQDKSGLPNDRFSAERPEGSISTLTIQRTEQRDSAMYRCASSGSLERSDTQYFGPGTRLTVL.

CDR3 DNA: TGCGCCAGCACCGATAATCCGGAGGGGGAGCTGTTTTTT. Translating it yields CASTDNPEGELFF. The V gene is TRBV5-1, the J gene TRBJ2-2; no firm D call. Deletions cut 6 bases from V and 8 bases from J, with 14 bases between. There are 13 residues in the CDR3. Germline-derived CDR1 and CDR2 are SGHRS and YFSETQ.

This sequence joins TRBV5-1 and TRBJ2-3, with TRBD2 matching 11 bases. Germline CDR1 is SGHRS and CDR2 is YFSETQ. This CDR3 comprises 16 residues. V dropped 6 bases and J dropped 2; count of bases not matched to a gene: 8. The CDR3 coding sequence is TGCGCCAGCACCCTTATAGCGGGGGGGCCCACAGATACGCAGTATTTT. This sequence encodes CASTLIAGGPTDTQYF. Variable domain in full (rest from reference TRBV5-1 and TRBJ2-3): KAGVTQTPRYLIKTRGQQVTLSCSPISGHRSVSWYQQTPGQGLQFLFEYFSETQRNKGNFPGRFSGRQFSNSRSEMNVSTLELGDSALYLCASTLIAGGPTDTQYFGPGTRLTVL.

The rearrangement joins TRBV4-1 to TRBJ2-1; 11 bases fit TRBD2. The CDR3 sequence is 17 residues long. Unmatched junction bases numbered 8, after V lost 4 bases and J lost 3 bases. The V gene's germline CDR1 is MGHRA and CDR2 YSYEKL. The CDR3 DNA reads TGCGCCAGCAGCCGCTCGCTAGCGGGGGGCCTCTACAATGAGCAGTTCTTC. It translates to CASSRSLAGGLYNEQFF.

The genes are TRBV30 and TRBJ1-2; 7 bases line up with TRBD1. The V segment lost 2 bases and the J segment 3 bases; nucleotides outside the gene matches: 6. Germline loops: CDR1 GTSNPN, CDR2 SVGIG (reference sequence). CDR3 length: 14 residues. CDR3 in amino acids: CAWSQQGLYYGYTF. CDR3 DNA sequence: TGTGCCTGGAGTCAACAGGGGCTTTACTATGGCTACACCTTC.

V usage is TRBV10-3 and J usage is TRBJ1-1; D is uncertain. The germline V and J ends were trimmed by 5 bases and 1 base, with 8 bases remaining between them. CDR1 and CDR2 from the germline V gene are ENHRY and SYGVKD. The CDR3 runs 13 residues. CDR3 nucleotides: TGTGCCATCAGTAGTTCGGGGAACACTGAAGCTTTCTTT. Amino acid sequence: CAISSSGNTEAFF.

V usage is TRBV30 and J usage is TRBJ1-3; D may be TRBD1 (5 bases). V was cut by 7 bases and J by 0 bases, with 10 bases left in between. Germline V CDR1 and CDR2: GTSNPN, SVGIG (reference sequence). The CDR3 spans 13 residues. CDR3 region: CASAGRSGNTIYF. CDR3 DNA: TGTGCCTCAGCAGGGCGCTCTGGAAACACCATATATTTT.

This chain links TRBV7-8 with TRBJ1-2, with a possible D match to TRBD1 (6 bases). Trimming took 6 bases from V and 1 from J, leaving 18 bases between them. Germline lookup yields CDR1 SGHVS and CDR2 FQNEAQ. This CDR3 has 16 residues. Written as DNA, the CDR3 is TGTGCCAGCAGACTTACCGGGACACTTTTTAACTATGGCTACACCTTC. Amino acids: CASRLTGTLFNYGYTF. The full variable domain, its missing parts supplied by reference TRBV7-8 and TRBJ1-2, is GAGVSQSPRYKVAKRGQDVALRCDPISGHVSLFWYQQALGQGPEFLTYFQNEAQLDKSGLPSDRFFAERPEGSVSTLKIQRTQQEDSAVYLCASRLTGTLFNYGYTFGSGTRLTVV.

V is TRBV6-1 and J is TRBJ2-1; 7 bases map to TRBD1. J gave up 5 bases and V 4 bases, and 14 bases lay outside the gene matches. Germline V CDR1 and CDR2: MNHNS, SASEGT. The CDR3 spans 17 residues. In DNA form, the CDR3 reads TGTGCCAGCAGTGGACAGGGTGGTGTCAAGCACAACAATGAGCAGTTCTTC. Translating it yields CASSGQGGVKHNNEQFF.

This chain uses TRBV28 with TRBJ1-3; 7 positions match TRBD1. CDR1 and CDR2 from the germline V gene are MDHEN and SYDVKM. The CDR3 has 14 amino acids. After removal of 8 bases from V and 0 bases from J, the junction contained 4 bases not matched to a gene. CDR3 nucleotide sequence: TGTGCCAGCCTGGACAGGCACTCTGGAAACACCATATATTTT. Its translation is CASLDRHSGNTIYF.

The J gene is TRBJ2-6, the V gene TRBV7-2; no reliable D call. Looked up from germline, CDR1 is SGHTA and CDR2 is FQGNSA. V was shortened by 2 bases and J by 2 bases, with 10 bases between the two germline ends. The CDR3 length is 16 residues. As DNA, the CDR3 is TGTGCCAGCAGCTTAAGGCAAGGGACTGGGGCCAACGTCCTGACTTTC. Protein product: CASSLRQGTGANVLTF.

CDR3 bases: TGTGCCAGCAGCTTAGGTGGGACAGAAAATGAAAAACTGTTTTTT. Translating gives CASSLGGTENEKLFF. The gene calls are TRBV11-2 and TRBJ1-4; 7 bases match TRBD1. The CDR3 covers 15 residues. V was pared by 1 base and J by 5 bases, with 4 bases of the junction left unmatched. Germline loops: CDR1 SGHAT, CDR2 FQNNGV.

The chain uses TRBV7-8 and TRBJ1-1, with no clear D. The germline V gene has CDR1 SGHVS and CDR2 FQNEAQ. Trimming removed 1 base at V and 4 bases at J, with 10 bases between. The CDR3 runs to 14 residues. CDR3 coding DNA: TGTGCCAGCAGCTTAGAAAAGGGAATCACTGAAGCTTTCTTT. This codes for CASSLEKGITEAFF. Based on the CDR3 plus reference TRBV7-8 and TRBJ1-1, the full variable domain is GAGVSQSPRYKVAKRGQDVALRCDPISGHVSLFWYQQALGQGPEFLTYFQNEAQLDKSGLPSDRFFAERPEGSVSTLKIQRTQQEDSAVYLCASSLEKGITEAFFGQGTRLTVV.

The J gene is TRBJ1-4, the V gene TRBV7-9; no firm D call. The V gene's germline CDR1 is SEHNR and CDR2 FQNEAQ (reference sequence). There are 11 residues in the CDR3. Trimming cost V 9 bases and J 0 bases, with 2 bases left between them. CDR3 protein: CASATNEKLFF. CDR3 sequence (DNA): TGTGCCAGTGCAACTAATGAAAAACTGTTTTTT.

The chain recombines TRBV9 with TRBJ1-1, with a possible D match to TRBD1 (6 bases). The CDR3 has 15 residues. Per the germline V gene, CDR1 is SGDLS and CDR2 is YYNGEE. Trimming shortened V by 1 base and J by 0 bases, and 10 bases separated the two germline ends. CDR3 loop: CASSVSGVMNTEAFF. CDR3 bases: TGTGCCAGCAGCGTATCAGGGGTCATGAACACTGAAGCTTTCTTT. Together with reference TRBV9 and TRBJ1-1, the CDR3 gives the full variable domain: DSGVTQTPKHLITATGQRVTLRCSPRSGDLSVYWYQQSLDQGLQFLIQYYNGEERAKGNILERFSAQQFPDLHSELNLSSLELGDSALYFCASSVSGVMNTEAFFGQGTRLTVV.

This chain uses TRBV5-5 with TRBJ2-4, with 9 positions matching TRBD1. The germline CDR1 and CDR2 sequences are SGHKS and YYEKEE (reference sequence). V lost 1 base, J lost 7 bases, and 3 bases stayed unmatched. The CDR3 totals 14 residues. CDR3 DNA sequence: TGTGCCAGCAGCTTGTCTGGGACAGGGAACATTCAGTACTTC. Translation gives CASSLSGTGNIQYF.

A remark on this clone: Germline is not matched at one junction end, which may reflect a read error. The chain recombines TRBV4-1 with TRBJ2-2, with D perhaps TRBD1 or TRBD2 (5 bases each). CDR1 is MGHRA and CDR2 is YSYEKL in the germline V gene. The CDR3 runs to 18 residues. CDR3 loop: CASSQARGRGSKTGELFF. The CDR3 DNA sequence: TGCGCCAGCAGCCAAGCTCGGGGACGAGGATCGAAGACCGGGGAGCTGTTTTTT.

This clone came up a few times. The chain has TRBV7-2 and TRBJ1-1; TRBD1 aligns across 9 bases. CDR1 and CDR2 from the germline V gene are SGHTA and FQGNSA. V shed 1 base, J shed 12 bases, and the junction held 9 bases outside the gene matches. The CDR3 runs 14 residues. The CDR3 region is CASSLGGGTGMPFF. DNA of the CDR3: TGTGCCAGCAGCTTAGGGGGGGGGACAGGGATGCCTTTCTTT.